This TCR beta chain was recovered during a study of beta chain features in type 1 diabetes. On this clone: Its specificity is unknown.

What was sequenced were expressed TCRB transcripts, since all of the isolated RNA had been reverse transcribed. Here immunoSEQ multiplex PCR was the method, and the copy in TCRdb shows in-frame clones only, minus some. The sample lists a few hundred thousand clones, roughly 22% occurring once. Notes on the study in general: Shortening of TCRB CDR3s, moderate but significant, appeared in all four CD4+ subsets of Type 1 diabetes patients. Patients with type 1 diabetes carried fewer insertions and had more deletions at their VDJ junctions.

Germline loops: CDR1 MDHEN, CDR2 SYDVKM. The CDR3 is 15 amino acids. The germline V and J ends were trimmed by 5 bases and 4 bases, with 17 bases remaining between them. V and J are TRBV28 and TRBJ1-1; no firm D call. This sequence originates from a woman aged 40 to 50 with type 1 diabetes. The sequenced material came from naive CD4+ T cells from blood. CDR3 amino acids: CASSPSRGSGTEAFF. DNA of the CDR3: TGTGCCAGCAGTCCGAGTCGGGGTTCTGGCACTGAAGCTTTCTTT.